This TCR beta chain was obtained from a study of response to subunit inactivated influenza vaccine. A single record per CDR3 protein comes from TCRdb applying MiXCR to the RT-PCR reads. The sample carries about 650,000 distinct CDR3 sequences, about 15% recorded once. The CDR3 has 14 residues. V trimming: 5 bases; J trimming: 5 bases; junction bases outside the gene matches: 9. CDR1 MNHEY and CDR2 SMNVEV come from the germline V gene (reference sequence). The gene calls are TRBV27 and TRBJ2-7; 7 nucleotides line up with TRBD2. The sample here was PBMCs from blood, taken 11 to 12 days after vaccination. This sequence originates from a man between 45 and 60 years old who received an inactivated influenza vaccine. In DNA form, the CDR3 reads TGTGCCAGCAGTGCTAGCGGCCCGTGGGACGAGCAGTACTTC. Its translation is CASSASGPWDEQYF.